This entry lists 23 T cell receptor beta chains sequenced from one sample in a study of cytomegalovirus exposure and HLA in healthy donors. PCR employed 60 Vbeta and 13 Jbeta primers. Clones were sequenced by immunoSEQ multiplex PCR, and TCRdb holds only the in-frame ones, with some missing. The table has around 140,000 clones, approximately 82% seen once. Sequences were obtained from PBMCs. These receptors all stem from a middle-aged woman in good health and CMV-seronegative.

The rearrangement links TRBV7-9 to TRBJ2-1, with 7 bases lining up with TRBD2. CDR1 is SEHNR, CDR2 FQNEAQ, per germline (reference sequence). The CDR3 totals 15 residues. The V segment lost 3 bases and the J segment 0 bases; nucleotides outside the gene matches: 2. The CDR3 coding sequence is TGTGCCAGCAGCTTTGGCGGGAGCTCCTACAATGAGCAGTTCTTC. This gives the protein CASSFGGSSYNEQFF.

This clone was seen a handful of times. V usage is TRBV10-3 and J usage is TRBJ2-3; TRBD2 matches at 8 bases. The CDR3 totals 16 residues. Germline V CDR1 and CDR2: ENHRY, SYGVKD. The J segment lost 2 bases and the V segment lost 4 bases, leaving 8 bases of the junction unmatched. The CDR3 region has the DNA TGTGCCATCAGTGGGAGGGTAGCGGGGCTCACAGATACGCAGTATTTT. Amino acids: CAISGRVAGLTDTQYF.

The chain uses TRBV19 and TRBJ1-5, with 7 positions matching TRBD1. The CDR3 is made up of 15 amino acids. After removal of 6 bases from V and 2 bases from J, the junction contained 7 bases not matched to a gene. The V gene's germline CDR1 is LNHDA and CDR2 SQIVND (reference sequence). The DNA of the CDR3 is TGTGCCAGTAGCCTGACAGGGAACGGCAATCAGCCCCAGCATTTT. It specifies CASSLTGNGNQPQHF.

V gene TRBV5-1 combines with J gene TRBJ1-4, with 9 nucleotides matching TRBD1. The ends lost 3 bases at V and 7 bases at J; junction bases unmatched: 10. CDR3 length equals 16 residues. CDR1 is SGHRS, CDR2 YFSETQ, per germline. CDR3 in DNA: TGCGCCAGCAGCTCTTTATTACAGGGGGCAGGTGAAAAACTGTTTTTT. As protein: CASSSLLQGAGEKLFF.

The rearrangement links TRBV13 to TRBJ2-1; 9 nucleotides agree with TRBD2. CDR3 length: 15 residues. V shed 5 bases and J 0 bases; nucleotides not matched to a gene: 2. Germline V lookup: CDR1 PRHDT, CDR2 FYEKMQ (reference sequence). The CDR3 region is CASSHSGSSYNEQFF. DNA of the CDR3: TGTGCCAGCAGCCATAGCGGGAGCTCCTACAATGAGCAGTTCTTC.

V usage is TRBV7-2 and J usage is TRBJ2-5; the D gene is possibly TRBD2 (5 bases). V was trimmed by 3 bases and J by 4 bases, leaving 9 bases between them. Per the germline V gene, CDR1 is SGHTA and CDR2 is FQGNSA. The length of the CDR3 is 13 residues. Here the CDR3 DNA reads TGTGCCAGCAGCTTCCGGGATCTAGAGACCCAGTACTTC. Its protein is CASSFRDLETQYF.

The genes are TRBV19 and TRBJ2-5; D gene uncertain. The germline V gene has CDR1 LNHDA and CDR2 SQIVND (reference sequence). This CDR3 has 12 amino acids. The V end lost 4 bases, the J end lost 5 bases, and 8 bases lay between the germline ends. The CDR3 DNA is TGTGCCAGTAGTACGCCCGGGGAGACCCAGTACTTC. This codes for CASSTPGETQYF.

The gene calls are TRBV5-1 and TRBJ2-1; the D gene is possibly TRBD2 (5 bases). V lost 3 bases and J 0 bases, leaving 7 bases between the germline ends. In germline, CDR1 is SGHRS, CDR2 YFSETQ. CDR3 length: 14 amino acids. In nucleotides, the CDR3 is TGCGCCAGCAGCTCGGGGAGCTCCTACAATGAGCAGTTCTTC. It is translated as CASSSGSSYNEQFF.

This clone occurred a few times. The chain combines TRBV28 with TRBJ1-1, with D tentatively TRBD1 (6 bases). V dropped 5 bases and J dropped 4 bases, with 14 bases sitting between them. The length of the CDR3 is 14 residues. Germline CDR1 MDHEN, CDR2 SYDVKM. In DNA form, the CDR3 reads TGTGCCAGCAGTCGGCAAGGGGGAGTCACTGAAGCTTTCTTT. This codes for CASSRQGGVTEAFF.

The CDR3 DNA follows: TGTGCCAGTAGTATTTACCTAGCGGCAGATACGCAGTATTTT. Its translation is CASSIYLAADTQYF. The gene calls are TRBV19 and TRBJ2-3, with 7 bases identical to TRBD2. Germline-derived CDR1 and CDR2 are LNHDA and SQIVND (reference sequence). This CDR3 region has 14 residues. The ends lost 3 bases at V and 4 bases at J; junction bases unmatched: 4.

This clone occurred a few times. The chain recombines TRBV27 with TRBJ2-5; maybe TRBD2 (6 bases). Germline CDR1 MNHEY, CDR2 SMNVEV (reference sequence). CDR3 length equals 17 residues. Trimming pared 8 bases from V and 5 bases from J, leaving 27 bases between. The CDR3 here is CASGETSTKLGMETQYF. The CDR3 DNA follows: TGTGCCAGCGGGGAGACTAGTACGAAGTTGGGTATGGAGACCCAGTACTTC.

The V call is TRBV28, the J call TRBJ2-1; no clear D gene. This CDR3 spans 16 amino acids. The V gene lost 3 bases and the J gene lost 0 bases, with 12 bases spanning the gap. Germline CDR1 MDHEN, CDR2 SYDVKM. This CDR3 reads CASSFERSSSYNEQFF. In DNA form, the CDR3 reads TGTGCCAGCAGTTTCGAGCGATCGAGCTCCTACAATGAGCAGTTCTTC.

The rearrangement links TRBV7-2 to TRBJ1-5; 8 nucleotides align to TRBD1. V lost 3 bases, J lost 0 bases, and 7 bases stayed unmatched. CDR1 and CDR2 from the germline V gene are SGHTA and FQGNSA. The length of the CDR3 is 17 residues. CDR3 coding DNA: TGTGCCAGCAGCTTGACAGGGGAAACATATAGCAATCAGCCCCAGCATTTT. Amino acids: CASSLTGETYSNQPQHF.

The chain uses TRBV28 and TRBJ2-3; D is possibly TRBD1 (6 bases). Per the germline V gene, CDR1 is MDHEN and CDR2 is SYDVKM. Trimming stripped 5 bases from V and 4 bases from J, with 19 bases between. This CDR3 is built from 16 residues. The CDR3 DNA is TGTGCCAGCAGTCCCGGGACAATCCCGATCGCAGATACGCAGTATTTT. This translates into CASSPGTIPIADTQYF.

This sequence joins TRBV7-2 and TRBJ2-3, with D perhaps matching TRBD2 (6 bases). This CDR3 is 13 amino acids long. Germline V gene lookup returns CDR1 SGHTA and CDR2 FQGNSA. The V end lost 1 base, the J end lost 5 bases, and 7 bases lay between the germline ends. The CDR3 nucleotides are TGTGCCAGCAGCTTAGTGGGGGGAGATACGCAGTATTTT. Translated, it gives CASSLVGGDTQYF.

This clone appeared a single time. In DNA form, the CDR3 reads TGCAGCGTGTTAGCGGGGAGAACGTCCTACGAGCAGTACTTC. It translates to CSVLAGRTSYEQYF. This sequence joins TRBV29-1 and TRBJ2-7; TRBD2 matches 8 bases. Per germline, CDR1 SQVTM and CDR2 ANQGSEA. There are 14 residues in the CDR3. After removal of 6 bases from V and 1 base from J, the junction contained 8 bases not matched to a gene.

The gene calls are TRBV27 and TRBJ1-6, with 9 bases fitting TRBD1. There are 14 residues in the CDR3. V trimming: 8 bases; J trimming: 9 bases; junction bases outside the gene matches: 8. The germline V gene has CDR1 MNHEY and CDR2 SMNVEV (reference sequence). CDR3 residues: CASSNDRGSSPLHF. The CDR3 coding sequence is TGTGCCAGCTCAAATGACAGGGGGAGTTCACCCCTCCACTTT.

The rearrangement links TRBV5-4 to TRBJ1-2; 10 bases agree with TRBD1. Germline lookup yields CDR1 SGHNT and CDR2 YYREEE (reference sequence). This CDR3 region has 16 residues. After removal of 2 bases from V and 7 bases from J, the junction contained 11 bases not matched to a gene. The CDR3 reads CASSFDPGQGSGGYTF. Here the CDR3 DNA reads TGTGCCAGCAGCTTTGATCCGGGACAGGGGTCGGGTGGCTACACCTTC.

The genes are TRBV5-5 and TRBJ2-5; tentatively, D is TRBD2 (5 bases). The CDR3 covers 20 residues. Germline CDR1 SGHKS, CDR2 YYEKEE (reference sequence). V was clipped by 0 bases and J by 1 base, with 25 bases between them. The CDR3 spells CASSLGNPSRSGRFQETQYF. The DNA for the CDR3 is TGTGCCAGCAGCTTGGGCAACCCTTCTAGGAGCGGCCGATTCCAAGAGACCCAGTACTTC.

The rearrangement links TRBV19 to TRBJ1-1; D perhaps matches TRBD1 (5 bases). The CDR3 runs to 14 residues. Trimming removed 6 bases from V and 4 bases from J, with 15 bases in between. Per the germline V gene, CDR1 is LNHDA and CDR2 is SQIVND (reference sequence). In DNA form, the CDR3 reads TGTGCCAGTAGATCTCCAGGGTTCAGCACTGAAGCTTTCTTT. Its translation is CASRSPGFSTEAFF.

DNA for the CDR3: TGTGCCAGCAGCTTAGGAGCGAACACTGAAGCTTTCTTT. Protein: CASSLGANTEAFF. The chain uses TRBV7-6 and TRBJ1-1; D not certain. The germline CDR1 and CDR2 sequences are SGHVS and FNYEAQ. The CDR3 covers 13 residues. V dropped 1 base and J dropped 1 base, with 4 bases sitting between them.

The CDR3 bases are TGCAGTGCTACAAGGGGCGAAGCAGCTTTCTTT. Encoded protein: CSATRGEAAFF. V and J are TRBV20-1 and TRBJ1-1, with D maybe TRBD1 (5 bases). V lost 4 bases and J 10 bases, leaving 13 bases between the germline ends. Germline CDR1 DFQATT, CDR2 SNEGSKA (reference sequence). The CDR3 sequence is 11 residues long.

The J gene is TRBJ2-7, the V gene TRBV19; D is perhaps TRBD1 (5 bases). V lost 7 bases, J lost 1 base, and 14 bases lay in between. This CDR3 is built from 14 residues. From germline, CDR1 is LNHDA and CDR2 SQIVND (reference sequence). In DNA, the CDR3 is TGTGCCAGTAAAACAGGCGTTGGGTCCTACGAGCAGTACTTC. It translates to CASKTGVGSYEQYF.